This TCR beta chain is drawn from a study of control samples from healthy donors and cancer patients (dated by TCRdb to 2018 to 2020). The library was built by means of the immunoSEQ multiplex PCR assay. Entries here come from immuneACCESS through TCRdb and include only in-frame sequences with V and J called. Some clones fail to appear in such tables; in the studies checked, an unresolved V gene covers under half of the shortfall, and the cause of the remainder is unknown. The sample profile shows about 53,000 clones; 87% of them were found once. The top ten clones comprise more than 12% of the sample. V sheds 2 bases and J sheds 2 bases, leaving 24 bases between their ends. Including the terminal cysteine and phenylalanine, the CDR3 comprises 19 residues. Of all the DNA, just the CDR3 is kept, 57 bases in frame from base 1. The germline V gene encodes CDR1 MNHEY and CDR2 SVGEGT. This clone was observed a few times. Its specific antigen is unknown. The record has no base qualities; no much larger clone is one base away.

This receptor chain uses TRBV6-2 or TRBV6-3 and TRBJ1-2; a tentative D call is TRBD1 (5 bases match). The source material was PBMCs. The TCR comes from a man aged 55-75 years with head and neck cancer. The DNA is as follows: TGTGCCAGCAGTTACAATGGGGCCCCCGGACTCGGAAACAACTATGGCTACACCTTC. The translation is CASSYNGAPGLGNNYGYTF.